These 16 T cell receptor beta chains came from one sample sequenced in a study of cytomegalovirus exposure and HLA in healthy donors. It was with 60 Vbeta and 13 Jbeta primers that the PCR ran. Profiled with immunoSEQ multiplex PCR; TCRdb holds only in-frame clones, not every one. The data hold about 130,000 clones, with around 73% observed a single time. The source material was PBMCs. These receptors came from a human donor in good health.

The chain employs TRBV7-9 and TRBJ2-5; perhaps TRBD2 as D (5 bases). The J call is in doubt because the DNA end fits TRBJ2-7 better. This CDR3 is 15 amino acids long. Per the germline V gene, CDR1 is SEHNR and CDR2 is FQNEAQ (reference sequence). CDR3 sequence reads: CASSPPGFHSYEQYF. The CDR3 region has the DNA TGTGCCAGCAGCCCGCCGGGGTTCCACTCCTACGAGCAGTACTTC.

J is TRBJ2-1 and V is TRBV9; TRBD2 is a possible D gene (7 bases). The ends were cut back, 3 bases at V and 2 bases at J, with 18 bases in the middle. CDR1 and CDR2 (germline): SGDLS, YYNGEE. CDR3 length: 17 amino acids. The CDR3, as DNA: TGTGCCAGCAGCGCACCCGAGGGGGGGAGGCCCTACAATGAGCAGTTCTTC. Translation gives CASSAPEGGRPYNEQFF.

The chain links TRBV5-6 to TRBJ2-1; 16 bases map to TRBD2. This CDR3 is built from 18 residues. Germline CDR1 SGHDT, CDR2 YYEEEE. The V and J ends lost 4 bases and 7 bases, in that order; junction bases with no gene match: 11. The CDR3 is CASSGAGTSGGANNEQFF. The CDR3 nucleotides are TGTGCCAGCAGCGGGGCCGGGACTAGCGGGGGGGCCAATAATGAGCAGTTCTTC.

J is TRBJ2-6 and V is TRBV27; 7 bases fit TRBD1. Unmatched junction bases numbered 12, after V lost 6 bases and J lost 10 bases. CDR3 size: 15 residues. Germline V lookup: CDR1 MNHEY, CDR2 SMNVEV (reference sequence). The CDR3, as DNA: TGTGCCAGCAGCTACCGACAGGGACATCAGAACGTCCTGACTTTC. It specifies CASSYRQGHQNVLTF.

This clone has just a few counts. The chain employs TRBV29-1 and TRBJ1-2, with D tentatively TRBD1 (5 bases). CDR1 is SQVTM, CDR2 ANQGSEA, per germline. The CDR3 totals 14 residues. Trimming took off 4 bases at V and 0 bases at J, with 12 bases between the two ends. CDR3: CSVAKDTANYGYTF. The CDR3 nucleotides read TGCAGCGTTGCGAAGGACACAGCTAACTATGGCTACACCTTC. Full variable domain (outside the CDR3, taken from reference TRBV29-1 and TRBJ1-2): SAVISQKPSRDICQRGTSLTIQCQVDSQVTMMFWYRQQPGQSLTLIATANQGSEATYESGFVIDKFPISRPNLTFSTLTVSNMSPEDSSIYLCSVAKDTANYGYTFGSGTRLTVV.

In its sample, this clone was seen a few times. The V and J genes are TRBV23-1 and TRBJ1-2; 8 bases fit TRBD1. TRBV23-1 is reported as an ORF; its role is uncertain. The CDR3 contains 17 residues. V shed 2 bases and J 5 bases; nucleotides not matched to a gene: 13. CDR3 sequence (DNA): TGCGCCAGCAGTCAAATTTTCAGGGGGCAACCCTCTTATGGCTACACCTTC. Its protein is CASSQIFRGQPSYGYTF.

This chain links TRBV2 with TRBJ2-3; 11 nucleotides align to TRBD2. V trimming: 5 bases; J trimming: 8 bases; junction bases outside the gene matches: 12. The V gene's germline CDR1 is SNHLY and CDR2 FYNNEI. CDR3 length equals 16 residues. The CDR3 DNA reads TGTGCCAGCAGTTCAGACTTTAGCGGGGGGGTATCTACGCAGTATTTT. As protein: CASSSDFSGGVSTQYF.

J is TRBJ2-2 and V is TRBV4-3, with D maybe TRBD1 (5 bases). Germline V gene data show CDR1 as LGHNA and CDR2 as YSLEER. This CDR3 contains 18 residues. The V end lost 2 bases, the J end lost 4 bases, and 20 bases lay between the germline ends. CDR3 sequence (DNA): TGCGCCAGCAGCCAAAATTGGGGTGGGGCTGGAAGCACCGGGGAGCTGTTTTTT. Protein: CASSQNWGGAGSTGELFF.

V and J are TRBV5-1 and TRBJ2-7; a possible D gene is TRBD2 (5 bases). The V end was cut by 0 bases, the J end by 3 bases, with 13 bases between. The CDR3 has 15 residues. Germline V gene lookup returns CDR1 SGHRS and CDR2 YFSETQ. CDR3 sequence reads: CASSLAGELSYEQYF. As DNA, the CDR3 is TGCGCCAGCAGCTTGGCCGGGGAACTAAGCTACGAGCAGTACTTC. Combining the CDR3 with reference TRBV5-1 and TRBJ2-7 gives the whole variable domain KAGVTQTPRYLIKTRGQQVTLSCSPISGHRSVSWYQQTPGQGLQFLFEYFSETQRNKGNFPGRFSGRQFSNSRSEMNVSTLELGDSALYLCASSLAGELSYEQYFGPGTRLTVT.

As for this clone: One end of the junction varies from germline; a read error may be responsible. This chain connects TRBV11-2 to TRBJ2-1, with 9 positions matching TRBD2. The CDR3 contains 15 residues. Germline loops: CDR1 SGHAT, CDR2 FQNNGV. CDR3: CAGSLGLAIGYEQFF. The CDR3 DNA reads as TGTGCCGGCAGCTTAGGACTAGCGATCGGCTATGAGCAGTTCTTC.

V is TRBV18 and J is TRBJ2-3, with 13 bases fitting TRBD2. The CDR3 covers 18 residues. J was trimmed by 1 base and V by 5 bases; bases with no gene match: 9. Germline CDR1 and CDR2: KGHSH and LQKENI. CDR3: CASSITLGLAGGTDTQYF. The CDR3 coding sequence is TGTGCCAGCTCAATTACACTCGGACTAGCGGGAGGCACAGATACGCAGTATTTT.

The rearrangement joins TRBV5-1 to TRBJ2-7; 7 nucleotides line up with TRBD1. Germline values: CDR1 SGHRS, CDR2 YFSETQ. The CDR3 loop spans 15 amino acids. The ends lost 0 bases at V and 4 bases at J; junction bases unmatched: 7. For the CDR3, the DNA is TGCGCCAGCAGCTTGGTGAGACAGGGAAGGTACGAGCAGTACTTC. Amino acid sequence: CASSLVRQGRYEQYF.

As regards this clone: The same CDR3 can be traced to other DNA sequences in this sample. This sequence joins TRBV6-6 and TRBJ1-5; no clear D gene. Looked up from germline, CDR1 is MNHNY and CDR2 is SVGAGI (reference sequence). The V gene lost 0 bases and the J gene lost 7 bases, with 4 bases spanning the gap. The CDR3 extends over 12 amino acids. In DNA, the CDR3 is TGTGCCAGCAGTTACTCCGGGCAGCCCCAGCATTTT. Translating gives CASSYSGQPQHF.

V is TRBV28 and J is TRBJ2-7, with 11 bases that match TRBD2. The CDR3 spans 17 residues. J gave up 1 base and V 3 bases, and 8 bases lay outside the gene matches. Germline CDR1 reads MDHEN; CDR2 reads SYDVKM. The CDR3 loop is CASSFGSLAGGSYEQYF. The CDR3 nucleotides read TGTGCCAGCAGTTTTGGGTCTCTAGCGGGAGGTTCCTACGAGCAGTACTTC.

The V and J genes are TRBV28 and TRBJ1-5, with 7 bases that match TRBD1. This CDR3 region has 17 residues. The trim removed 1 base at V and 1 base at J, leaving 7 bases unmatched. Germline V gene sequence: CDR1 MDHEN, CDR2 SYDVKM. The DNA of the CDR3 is TGTGCCAGCAGTTTATTTTTTCAGGGGGTCAGCAATCAGCCCCAGCATTTT. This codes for CASSLFFQGVSNQPQHF.

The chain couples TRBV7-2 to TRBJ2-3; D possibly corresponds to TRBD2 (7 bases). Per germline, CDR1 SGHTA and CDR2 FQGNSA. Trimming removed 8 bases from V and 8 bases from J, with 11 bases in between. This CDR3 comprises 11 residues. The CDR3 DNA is TGTGCCAGCGGAGGGGGGGTTACGCAGTATTTT. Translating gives CASGGGVTQYF.